This TCR beta chain came from a study of shared clonotypes between healthy human individuals. Deletions cut 5 bases from V and 4 bases from J, with 18 bases between. This CDR3 spans 15 amino acids. Looked up from germline, CDR1 is MNHNS and CDR2 is SASEGT. Data came from immunoSEQ multiplex PCR; TCRdb stores just in-frame clones and leaves some out. The sample yields about 2 million clones, roughly 94% seen once. The sequenced sample consisted of naive CD4+ T cells sorted from blood. Subset given: CD45RA+ positively selected. The clonotype was recovered from a young man in good health. The chain combines TRBV6-1 with TRBJ2-7; TRBD1 is a possible D gene (6 bases). This CDR3 is CASSPRFDRLYEQYF. The CDR3 DNA reads as TGTGCCAGCAGTCCAAGGTTCGACAGGTTGTACGAGCAGTACTTC.